This TCR beta chain was sequenced for a study of metastatic and nonmetastatic thyroid tumors. Across the whole study: Peripheral blood and tumor or nodule samples from malignant and benign thyroid patients were compared.

Trimming took 3 bases from V and 5 from J, leaving 8 bases between them. Germline V gives CDR1 DFQATT, CDR2 SNEGSKA (reference sequence). The CDR3 runs to 12 residues. This clone was picked up one time. Its cognate antigen is unknown. In the authors' methods: Clinicopathological groups of papillary thyroid cancer showed CDR3 differences that were used to build a distant-metastasis classifier. TCRdb called clones again from the PCR reads with MiXCR. These V and J calls rely on TCRdb rather than the paper's analysis. The sample includes several thousand clones, roughly 33% of them seen just once. Findings of the study overall: Benign nodules reportedly had significantly lower TCR beta diversity than malignant thyroid tumors in blood and tumor.

Every patient underwent thyroid surgery untreated. This clonotype originated in a male donor with papillary thyroid cancer or a benign thyroid nodule (not recorded which). Some clones in this sample may be carry-over from other donors' samples. This chain joins TRBV20-1 and TRBJ1-5; perhaps TRBD1 as D (5 bases). What was sequenced was adjacent normal tissue. The CDR3 DNA reads as TGCAGTGCTAGTGGGGGGGATCAGCCCCAGCATTTT. It yields the protein CSASGGDQPQHF.